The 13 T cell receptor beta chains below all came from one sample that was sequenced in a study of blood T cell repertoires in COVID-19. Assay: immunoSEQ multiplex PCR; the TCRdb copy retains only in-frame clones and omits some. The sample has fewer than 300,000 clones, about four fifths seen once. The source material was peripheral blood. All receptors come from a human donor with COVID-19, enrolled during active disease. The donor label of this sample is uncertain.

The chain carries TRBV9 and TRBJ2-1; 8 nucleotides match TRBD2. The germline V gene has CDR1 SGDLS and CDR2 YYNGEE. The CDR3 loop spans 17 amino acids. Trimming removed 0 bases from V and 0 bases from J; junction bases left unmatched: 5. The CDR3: CASSVDPAGASYNEQFF. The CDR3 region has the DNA TGTGCCAGCAGCGTAGACCCAGCGGGAGCCTCCTACAATGAGCAGTTCTTC.

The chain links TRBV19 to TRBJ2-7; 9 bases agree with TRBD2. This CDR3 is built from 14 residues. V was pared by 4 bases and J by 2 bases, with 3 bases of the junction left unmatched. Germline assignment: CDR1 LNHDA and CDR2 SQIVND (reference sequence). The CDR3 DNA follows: TGTGCCAGTAGTACGGGGACTAGCCCCTACGAGCAGTACTTC. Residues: CASSTGTSPYEQYF. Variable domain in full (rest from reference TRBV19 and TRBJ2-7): DGGITQSPKYLFRKEGQNVTLSCEQNLNHDAMYWYRQDPGQGLRLIYYSQIVNDFQKGDIAEGYSVSREKKESFPLTVTSAQKNPTAFYLCASSTGTSPYEQYFGPGTRLTVT.

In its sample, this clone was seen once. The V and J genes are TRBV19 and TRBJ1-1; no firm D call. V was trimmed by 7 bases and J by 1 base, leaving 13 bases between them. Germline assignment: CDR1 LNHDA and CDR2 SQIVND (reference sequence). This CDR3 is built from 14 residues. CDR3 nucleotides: TGTGCCAGTACCCCCCTCGTCGGGAACACTGAAGCTTTCTTT. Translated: CASTPLVGNTEAFF.

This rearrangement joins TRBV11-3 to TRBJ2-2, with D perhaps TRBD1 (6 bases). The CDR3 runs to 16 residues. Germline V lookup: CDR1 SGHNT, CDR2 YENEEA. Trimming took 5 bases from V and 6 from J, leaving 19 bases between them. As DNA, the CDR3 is TGTGCCAGCAGCCCAAGGGTGGGGGCCAAGGCCGGGGAGCTGTTTTTT. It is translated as CASSPRVGAKAGELFF.

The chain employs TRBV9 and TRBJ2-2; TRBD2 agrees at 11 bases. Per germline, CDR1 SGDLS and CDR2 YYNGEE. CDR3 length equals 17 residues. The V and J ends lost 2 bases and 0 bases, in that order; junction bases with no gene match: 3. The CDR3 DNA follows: TGTGCCAGCAGCGTTCGTAGCGGGAGGGCGAACACCGGGGAGCTGTTTTTT. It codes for CASSVRSGRANTGELFF.

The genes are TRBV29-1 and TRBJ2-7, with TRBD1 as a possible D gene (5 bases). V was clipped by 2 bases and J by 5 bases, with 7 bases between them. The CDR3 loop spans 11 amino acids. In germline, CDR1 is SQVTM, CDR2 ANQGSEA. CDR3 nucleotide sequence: TGCAGCGTTGAAACCAGGGACGAGCAGTACTTC. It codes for CSVETRDEQYF.

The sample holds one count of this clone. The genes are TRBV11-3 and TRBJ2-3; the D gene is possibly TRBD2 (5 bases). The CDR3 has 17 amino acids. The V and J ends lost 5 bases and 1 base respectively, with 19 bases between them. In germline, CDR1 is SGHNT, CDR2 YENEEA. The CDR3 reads CASSKNGAEEGTDTQYF. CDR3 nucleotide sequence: TGTGCCAGCAGCAAAAACGGAGCGGAGGAGGGCACAGATACGCAGTATTTT.

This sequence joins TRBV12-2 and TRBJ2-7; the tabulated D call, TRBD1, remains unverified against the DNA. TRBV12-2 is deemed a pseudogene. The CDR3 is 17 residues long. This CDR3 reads CASRLEQGTGGSYEQYF. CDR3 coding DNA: TGTGCAAGTCGCTTAGAACAGGGGACAGGGGGCTCCTACGAGCAGTACTTC.

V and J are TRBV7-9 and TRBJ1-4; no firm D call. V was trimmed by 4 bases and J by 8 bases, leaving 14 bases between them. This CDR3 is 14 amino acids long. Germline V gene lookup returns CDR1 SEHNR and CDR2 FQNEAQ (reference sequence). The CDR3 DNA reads TGTGCCAGCAGCTCCCCGGTAGGGAGCGAAAAACTGTTTTTT. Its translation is CASSSPVGSEKLFF.

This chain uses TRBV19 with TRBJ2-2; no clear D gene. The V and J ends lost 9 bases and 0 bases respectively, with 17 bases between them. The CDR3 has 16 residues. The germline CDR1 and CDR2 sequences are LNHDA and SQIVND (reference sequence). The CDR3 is CASTTLRQTNTGELFF. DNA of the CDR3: TGTGCCAGCACAACCCTGAGGCAGACGAACACCGGGGAGCTGTTTTTT.

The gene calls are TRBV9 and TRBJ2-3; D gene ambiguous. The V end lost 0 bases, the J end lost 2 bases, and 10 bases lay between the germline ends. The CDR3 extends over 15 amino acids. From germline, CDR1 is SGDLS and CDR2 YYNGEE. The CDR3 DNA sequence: TGTGCCAGCAGCGTAGGAGGCAGCCTCACAGATACGCAGTATTTT. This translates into CASSVGGSLTDTQYF.

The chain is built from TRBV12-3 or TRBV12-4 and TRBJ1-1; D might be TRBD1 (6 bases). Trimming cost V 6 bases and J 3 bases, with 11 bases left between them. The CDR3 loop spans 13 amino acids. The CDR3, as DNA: TGTGCCAGCAGGGACAGTTCCTACACTGAAGCTTTCTTT. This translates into CASRDSSYTEAFF.

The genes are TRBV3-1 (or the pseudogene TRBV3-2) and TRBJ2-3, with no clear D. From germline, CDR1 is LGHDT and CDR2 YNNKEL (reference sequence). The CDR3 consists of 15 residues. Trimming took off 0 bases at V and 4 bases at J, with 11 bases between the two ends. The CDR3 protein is CASSQDLGSADTQYF. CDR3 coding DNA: TGTGCCAGCAGCCAAGATCTAGGTAGTGCAGATACGCAGTATTTT.